Below, 30 T cell receptor beta chains from the same sample are listed, as sequenced in a study of regulatory T cells in long-lasting Graves disease. For TCR beta, libraries came from iRepertoire HTBI primers and Arm-PCR of CDR3 regions. MiXCR, applied by TCRdb to the multiplex PCR reads, yields one record per CDR3 protein. The table lists 680,000 or so distinct CDR3 sequences, approximately 15% of them singletons. The time point denotes: newly diagnosed GD, antithyroid drugs for less than 3 months. With RNA extracted from PBMCs as input, the TCR library was made. These records were also assigned to another study, of T cells in Graves' hyperthyroidism and ophthalmopathy.

Here the sequenced sample was peripheral blood mononuclear cells (PBMCs), taken at new diagnosis, from a patient treated with antithyroid drugs. The receptors originated from a woman aged 25-40 years with Graves disease.

This chain joins TRBV6-1 and TRBJ2-1; no reliable D call. Trimming pared 11 bases from V and 10 bases from J, leaving 18 bases between. Per the germline V gene, CDR1 is MNHNS and CDR2 is SASEGT. This CDR3 comprises 12 residues. CDR3 nucleotide sequence: TGTGCCGGCGGCAAGTCATACCTGGAGCAGTTCTTC. It specifies CAGGKSYLEQFF.

This clonotype came up many times. J is TRBJ1-1 and V is TRBV11-2; no clear D. CDR1 SGHAT and CDR2 FQNNGV come from the germline V gene. The CDR3 extends over 11 amino acids. The germline V and J ends were trimmed by 5 bases and 5 bases, with 6 bases remaining between them. The CDR3 loop is CASSVQTEAFF. For the CDR3, the DNA is TGTGCCAGCAGCGTTCAAACTGAAGCTTTCTTT.

The chain carries TRBV5-1 and TRBJ2-1, with no clear D. Germline-derived CDR1 and CDR2 are SGHRS and YFSETQ. V was cut by 3 bases and J by 5 bases, with 6 bases left in between. The CDR3 loop spans 12 amino acids. The CDR3 DNA is TGCGCCAGCAGCTCCGAGGACAATGAGCAGTTCTTC. This translates into CASSSEDNEQFF.

This chain connects TRBV5-5 to TRBJ1-1; D unresolved. V lost 2 bases and J lost 6, with 14 bases in between. The CDR3 sequence is 14 residues long. Germline loops: CDR1 SGHKS, CDR2 YYEKEE (reference sequence). The CDR3 DNA follows: TGTGCCAGCAGCTTCCTGGGTTCTCAGGCTGAAGCTTTCTTT. Translated: CASSFLGSQAEAFF.

The rearrangement joins TRBV18 to TRBJ1-2; D unclear. This CDR3 region has 13 residues. The germline V gene has CDR1 KGHSH and CDR2 LQKENI. Trimming removed 3 bases from V and 8 bases from J, with 13 bases in between. CDR3 residues: CASSPIGYGGYTF. CDR3 nucleotides: TGTGCCAGCTCACCCATAGGGTACGGCGGCTACACCTTC. Full variable domain (missing parts from reference TRBV18 and TRBJ1-2): NAGVMQNPRHLVRRRGQEARLRCSPMKGHSHVYWYRQLPEEGLKFMVYLQKENIIDESGMPKERFSAEFPKEGPSILRIQQVVRGDSAAYFCASSPIGYGGYTFGSGTRLTVV.

This clonotype was picked up a small number of times. This chain connects TRBV7-8 to TRBJ1-1; D remains ambiguous. The CDR3 extends over 14 amino acids. V lost 2 bases, J lost 4 bases, and 11 bases lay in between. Looked up from germline, CDR1 is SGHVS and CDR2 is FQNEAQ. CDR3 in amino acids: CASSLPEISTEAFF. The CDR3 DNA follows: TGTGCCAGCAGCTTACCGGAGATAAGCACTGAAGCTTTCTTT.

This chain connects TRBV29-1 to TRBJ1-5; perhaps TRBD1 as D (5 bases). Germline V gene data show CDR1 as SQVTM and CDR2 as ANQGSEA. V dropped 5 bases and J dropped 2 bases, with 10 bases sitting between them. The CDR3 covers 13 residues. Here the CDR3 reads CSVLGGGNQPQHF. CDR3 bases: TGCAGCGTTCTGGGGGGGGGCAATCAGCCCCAGCATTTT.

This clonotype was counted many times. The CDR3 DNA sequence: TGCAGTGCTAGAGATCTACGAGGGAAAGGGAATCAGCCCCAGCATTTT. This gives the protein CSARDLRGKGNQPQHF. This chain connects TRBV20-1 to TRBJ1-5; no clear D gene. V gave up 0 bases and J gave up 4 bases, with 16 bases separating them. In germline, CDR1 is DFQATT, CDR2 SNEGSKA (reference sequence). There are 16 residues in the CDR3.

This clonotype was seen repeatedly, ten times or more. The chain is built from TRBV27 and TRBJ1-2; TRBD1 might be the D (6 bases). Germline CDR1 reads MNHEY; CDR2 reads SMNVEV (reference sequence). This CDR3 contains 12 residues. Trimming took 2 bases from V and 14 from J, leaving 15 bases between them. CDR3 in amino acids: CASSLNWGALTF. The CDR3 nucleotides are TGTGCCAGCAGTTTAAATTGGGGGGCGCTTACCTTC.

The chain couples TRBV3-1 to TRBJ2-5; D unclear. Germline V gene sequence: CDR1 LGHDT, CDR2 YNNKEL (reference sequence). V lost 0 bases and J 5 bases, leaving 19 bases between the germline ends. The CDR3 is made up of 17 amino acids. CDR3 DNA: TGTGCCAGCAGCCAAGAACTGCCGAGCCAGAGTTGGGAGACCCAGTACTTC. The encoded protein is CASSQELPSQSWETQYF.

The chain is built from TRBV3-1 and TRBJ2-3; D tentatively fits TRBD1 or TRBD2 (5 bases each). The J call may be mistaken, given a closer DNA end match to TRBJ2-1. The CDR3 is 15 residues long. Per the germline V gene, CDR1 is LGHDT and CDR2 is YNNKEL (reference sequence). CDR3 DNA: TGTGCCAGCAGCCAAGGGTGGGAAGGGACCAATGAGCAGTTCTTC. Amino acids: CASSQGWEGTNEQFF.

In regard to this clonotype: Just one base apart from a much larger clone, this may be a read error. The chain employs TRBV30 and TRBJ2-1, with D possibly matching TRBD2 (7 bases). This CDR3 is built from 13 residues. Germline V lookup: CDR1 GTSNPN, CDR2 SVGIG (reference sequence). CDR3 sequence: CVWSIGGQEEQFF. Here the CDR3 DNA reads TGTGTCTGGAGTATCGGGGGGCAGGAGGAGCAGTTCTTC.

In its sample, this clonotype was seen a few times. This chain uses TRBV3-1 with TRBJ1-1; D is perhaps TRBD1 (5 bases). This CDR3 is 17 amino acids long. Trimming removed 1 base from V and 5 bases from J, with 20 bases in between. Germline V gene lookup returns CDR1 LGHDT and CDR2 YNNKEL (reference sequence). CDR3 region: CASSQARFQGWNTEAFF. For the CDR3, the DNA is TGTGCCAGCAGCCAAGCCCGTTTCCAGGGTTGGAATACTGAAGCTTTCTTT.

The chain is built from TRBV7-3 and TRBJ2-2; D gene unclear. Germline lookup yields CDR1 SGHTA and CDR2 FQGTGA. The CDR3 is made up of 16 amino acids. Trimming left V 3 bases short and J 0 bases short, with 11 bases between. CDR3 region: CASSFWAGPNTGELFF. DNA for the CDR3: TGTGCCAGCAGCTTCTGGGCAGGCCCGAACACCGGGGAGCTGTTTTTT.

This clonotype was detected ten times or more. The rearrangement uses TRBV12-3 or TRBV12-4 and TRBJ1-4; 9 nucleotides agree with TRBD1. The V segment lost 5 bases and the J segment 7 bases; nucleotides outside the gene matches: 11. The CDR3 spans 16 residues. The CDR3 sequence: CASSPRQGVSGEKLFF. CDR3 DNA: TGTGCCAGCAGTCCACGACAGGGGGTTAGCGGTGAAAAACTGTTTTTT.

Details on this clonotype: A single base separates this from a much larger clone, so it may be a read error. The rearrangement links TRBV6-2 or TRBV6-3 to TRBJ2-1; 10 bases match TRBD1. The CDR3 is made up of 15 amino acids. The germline gives CDR1 MNHEY, CDR2 SVGEGT. The CDR3 DNA sequence: TGTGGCAGCAGTGACAGGGGGCAGAGGTACAATGAGCAGTTCTTC. It yields the protein CGSSDRGQRYNEQFF.

This chain joins TRBV5-6 and TRBJ2-2; no firm D call. Germline V lookup: CDR1 SGHDT, CDR2 YYEEEE. Trimming stripped 5 bases from V and 2 bases from J, with 13 bases between. This CDR3 is 15 amino acids long. The CDR3 spells CASSFIGTNTGELFF. In nucleotides, the CDR3 is TGTGCCAGCAGTTTTATAGGCACTAACACCGGGGAGCTGTTTTTT.

This clonotype was observed many times. V usage is TRBV27 and J usage is TRBJ2-1, with 9 bases matching TRBD2. V lost 5 bases, J lost 4 bases, and 9 bases stayed unmatched. The CDR3 spans 16 residues. From germline, CDR1 is MNHEY and CDR2 SMNVEV (reference sequence). The CDR3 loop reads CASSQEGLAIYNEQFF. The DNA for the CDR3 is TGTGCCAGCAGTCAAGAAGGACTAGCGATATACAATGAGCAGTTCTTC.

This clonotype was seen many times. This chain uses TRBV20-1 with TRBJ1-1; TRBD1 is a possible D gene (5 bases). V lost 7 bases and J 4 bases, leaving 13 bases between the germline ends. The CDR3 has 12 residues. Germline V gives CDR1 DFQATT, CDR2 SNEGSKA (reference sequence). The CDR3 bases are TGCAGTGTCTCGATCGGGGGCACTGAAGCTTTCTTT. It is translated as CSVSIGGTEAFF.

This clonotype was seen more than once but under ten times. CDR3 protein: CASSSAGTLHEQYF. In nucleotides, the CDR3 is TGTGCCAGCAGTTCTGCCGGGACACTCCACGAGCAGTACTTC. The gene calls are TRBV28 and TRBJ2-7; TRBD1 is a possible D gene (6 bases). The CDR3 spans 14 residues. Germline CDR1 and CDR2: MDHEN and SYDVKM. V lost 4 bases, J lost 5 bases, and 15 bases lay in between.

This clonotype was detected ten times or more. V and J are TRBV28 and TRBJ2-7; TRBD2 matches 7 bases. The J segment lost 1 base and the V segment lost 1 base, leaving 10 bases of the junction unmatched. The CDR3 length is 17 residues. Germline V CDR1 and CDR2: MDHEN, SYDVKM. CDR3 in DNA: TGTGCCAGCAGTTTATTCGGCGGGAGCCTCTTATCCTACGAGCAGTACTTC. Its protein is CASSLFGGSLLSYEQYF.

This clonotype was counted at least ten times. V is TRBV12-3 or TRBV12-4 and J is TRBJ2-5; D ambiguous. This CDR3 spans 11 amino acids. The ends were cut back, 6 bases at V and 5 bases at J, with 7 bases in the middle. This CDR3 reads CASRKRETQYF. In DNA form, the CDR3 reads TGTGCCAGCAGAAAGAGGGAGACCCAGTACTTC.

The chain combines TRBV9 with TRBJ1-2; the match to TRBD1 covers 7 bases. Germline lookup yields CDR1 SGDLS and CDR2 YYNGEE. The V segment lost 1 base and the J segment 8 bases; nucleotides outside the gene matches: 8. CDR3 size: 14 residues. The CDR3 DNA sequence: TGTGCCAGCAGCGTAACAGGGGTCGCTAGAGGCTACACCTTC. Protein sequence: CASSVTGVARGYTF.

At least ten counts were recorded for this clonotype. This chain connects TRBV7-8 to TRBJ2-1; possibly TRBD1 for D (5 bases). CDR1 and CDR2 from the germline V gene are SGHVS and FQNEAQ. The CDR3 is made up of 16 amino acids. Trimming removed 2 bases from V and 6 bases from J, with 17 bases in between. Here the CDR3 DNA reads TGTGCCAGCAGCTTAACCCCTAGAGACAGCACCAATGAGCAGTTCTTC. Translated, it gives CASSLTPRDSTNEQFF.

The chain is built from TRBV20-1 and TRBJ2-5; 9 nucleotides align to TRBD1. Germline loops: CDR1 DFQATT, CDR2 SNEGSKA (reference sequence). Trimming cost V 0 bases and J 4 bases; bases outside gene matches: 3. CDR3 length: 14 residues. CDR3 bases: TGCAGTGCTAGAGACCCGGGACAGGGAGAGACCCAGTACTTC. It specifies CSARDPGQGETQYF.

This clonotype was seen a handful of times. The rearrangement links TRBV5-1 to TRBJ2-6; possible D gene TRBD1, 5 bases. The CDR3 covers 16 residues. Trimming removed 8 bases at V and 0 bases at J, with 15 bases between. Per the germline V gene, CDR1 is SGHRS and CDR2 is YFSETQ. CDR3 coding DNA: TGCGCCAGTACCCCACCACAGGTCTCTGGGGCCAACGTCCTGACTTTC. Protein sequence: CASTPPQVSGANVLTF. The variable domain in full, completed from reference TRBV5-1 and TRBJ2-6, reads KAGVTQTPRYLIKTRGQQVTLSCSPISGHRSVSWYQQTPGQGLQFLFEYFSETQRNKGNFPGRFSGRQFSNSRSEMNVSTLELGDSALYLCASTPPQVSGANVLTFGAGSRLTVL.

This sequence joins TRBV30 and TRBJ2-1, with a possible D match to TRBD2 (7 bases). Germline values: CDR1 GTSNPN, CDR2 SVGIG (reference sequence). The CDR3 length is 12 residues. The CDR3 DNA reads as TGTGCTCGGAGAGGGAGGGGGTATGAGCAGTTCTTC. Its protein product is CARRGRGYEQFF.

The rearrangement uses TRBV27 and TRBJ2-1; weak D call: TRBD1 (6 bases). The CDR3 is made up of 15 amino acids. V lost 2 bases and J 10 bases, leaving 18 bases between the germline ends. Germline V gives CDR1 MNHEY, CDR2 SMNVEV (reference sequence). The CDR3 reads CASSLPGEGDGEQFF. The CDR3 DNA follows: TGTGCCAGCAGTTTACCCGGCGAGGGGGATGGGGAGCAGTTCTTC.

This clonotype was detected a few times. The V and J genes are TRBV14 and TRBJ2-1; D is undetermined. The CDR3 loop spans 14 amino acids. Trimming took 4 bases from V and 10 from J, leaving 17 bases between them. Germline V gives CDR1 SGHDN, CDR2 FVKESK. Here the CDR3 DNA reads TGTGCCAGCAGCCTCCGGTGGGGAAGTTTGGAGCAGTTCTTC. Its translation: CASSLRWGSLEQFF.

This clonotype was counted at least ten times. This chain joins TRBV12-3 or TRBV12-4 and TRBJ1-4; D is uncertain. V dropped 3 bases and J dropped 0 bases, with 8 bases sitting between them. The CDR3 is 15 amino acids. The CDR3 spells CASSLGPATNEKLFF. In nucleotides, the CDR3 is TGTGCCAGCAGTTTGGGCCCGGCAACTAATGAAAAACTGTTTTTT.